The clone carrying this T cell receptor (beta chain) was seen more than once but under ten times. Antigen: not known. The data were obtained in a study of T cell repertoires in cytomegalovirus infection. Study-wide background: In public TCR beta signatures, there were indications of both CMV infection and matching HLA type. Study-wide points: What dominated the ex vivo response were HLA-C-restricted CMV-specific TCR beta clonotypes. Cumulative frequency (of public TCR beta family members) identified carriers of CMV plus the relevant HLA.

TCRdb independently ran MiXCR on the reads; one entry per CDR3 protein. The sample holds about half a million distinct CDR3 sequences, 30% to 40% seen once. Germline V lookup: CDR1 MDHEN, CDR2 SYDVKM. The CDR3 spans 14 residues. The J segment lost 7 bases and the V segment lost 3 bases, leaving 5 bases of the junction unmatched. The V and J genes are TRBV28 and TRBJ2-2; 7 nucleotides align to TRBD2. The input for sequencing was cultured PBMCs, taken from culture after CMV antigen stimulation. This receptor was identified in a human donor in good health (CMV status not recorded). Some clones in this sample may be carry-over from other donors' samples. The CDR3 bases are TGTGCCAGCAGTTTTCTCGCGGGAGACGGGGAGCTGTTTTTT. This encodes CASSFLAGDGELFF.